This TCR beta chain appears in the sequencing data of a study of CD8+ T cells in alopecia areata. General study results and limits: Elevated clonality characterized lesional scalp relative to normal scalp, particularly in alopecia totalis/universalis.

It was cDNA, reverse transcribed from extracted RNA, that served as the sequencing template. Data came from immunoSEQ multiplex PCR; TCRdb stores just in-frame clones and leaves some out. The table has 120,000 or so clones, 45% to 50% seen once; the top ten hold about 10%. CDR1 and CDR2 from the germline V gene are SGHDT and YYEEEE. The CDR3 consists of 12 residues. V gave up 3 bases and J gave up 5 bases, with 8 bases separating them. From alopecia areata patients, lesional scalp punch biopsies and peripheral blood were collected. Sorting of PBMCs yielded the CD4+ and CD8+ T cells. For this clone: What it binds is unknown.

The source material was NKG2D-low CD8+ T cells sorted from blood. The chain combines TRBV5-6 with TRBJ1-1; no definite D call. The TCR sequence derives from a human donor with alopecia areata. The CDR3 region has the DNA TGTGCCAGCAGCTCCTACCTGACTGAAGCTTTCTTT. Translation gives CASSSYLTEAFF. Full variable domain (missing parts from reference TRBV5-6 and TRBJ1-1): DAGVTQSPTHLIKTRGQQVTLRCSPKSGHDTVSWYQQALGQGPQFIFQYYEEEERQRGNFPDRFSGHQFPNYSSELNVNALLLGDSALYLCASSSYLTEAFFGQGTRLTVV.